This TCR beta chain was profiled in a study of yellow fever vaccine responses in identical twins. The CDR3 consists of 15 residues. From germline, CDR1 is SGHAT and CDR2 FQNNGV. Trimming at V came to 1 base and at J to 4 bases, leaving 5 bases not matched to a gene. For this clonotype: The antigen remains undetermined.

TCRdb re-derived calls from the RT-PCR reads in MiXCR, one entry per CDR3 protein. The profile shows 9,500 or so distinct CDR3 sequences, over 80% of them singletons. Whole-study results and caveats: Twins' T cell vaccine responses reportedly looked partly convergent, partly personalized.

This receptor was obtained from a woman aged 18-30 years who received the yellow fever vaccine. The rearrangement uses TRBV11-2 and TRBJ2-5; 8 bases line up with TRBD1. Sequencing was performed on T cells from blood (PBMCs), unsorted or a sorted subset (not recorded which), taken before or after yellow fever vaccination (not recorded which). CDR3 nucleotides: TGTGCCAGCAGCTTAGTCGGACAGGGCTCAGAGACCCAGTACTTC. Translating gives CASSLVGQGSETQYF.